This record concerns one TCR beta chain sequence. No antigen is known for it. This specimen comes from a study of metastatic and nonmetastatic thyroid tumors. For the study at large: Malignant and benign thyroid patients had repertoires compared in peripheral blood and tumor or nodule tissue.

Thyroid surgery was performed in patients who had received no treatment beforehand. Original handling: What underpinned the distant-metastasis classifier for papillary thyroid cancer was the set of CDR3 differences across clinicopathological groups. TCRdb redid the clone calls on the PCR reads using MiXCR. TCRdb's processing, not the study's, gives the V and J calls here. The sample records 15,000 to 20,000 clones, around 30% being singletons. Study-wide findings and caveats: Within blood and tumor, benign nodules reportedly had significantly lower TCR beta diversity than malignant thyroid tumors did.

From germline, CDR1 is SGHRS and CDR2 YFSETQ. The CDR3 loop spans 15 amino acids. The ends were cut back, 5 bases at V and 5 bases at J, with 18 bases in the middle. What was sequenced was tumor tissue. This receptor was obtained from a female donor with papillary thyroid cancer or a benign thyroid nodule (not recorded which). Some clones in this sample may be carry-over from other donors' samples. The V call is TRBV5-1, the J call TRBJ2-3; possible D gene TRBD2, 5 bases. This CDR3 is CASRLTPGKRDTQYF. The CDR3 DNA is TGCGCCAGCAGACTCACGCCCGGGAAGCGAGATACGCAGTATTTT. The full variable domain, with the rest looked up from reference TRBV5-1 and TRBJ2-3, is KAGVTQTPRYLIKTRGQQVTLSCSPISGHRSVSWYQQTPGQGLQFLFEYFSETQRNKGNFPGRFSGRQFSNSRSEMNVSTLELGDSALYLCASRLTPGKRDTQYFGPGTRLTVL.